This T cell receptor beta chain derives from a study of CD8+ T cells in alopecia areata. This CDR3 spans 15 amino acids. Germline V CDR1 and CDR2: SGHTA, FQGNSA. On this clone itself: One end of the junction is discordant with germline, which a read error may explain.

RNA was extracted and reverse transcribed into cDNA as the sequencing template. TCRdb's copy holds only in-frame clones and misses some; the assay was immunoSEQ multiplex PCR. In the table there are fewer than 100,000 clones, roughly 47% of which are singletons. The TCR sequence derives from a human donor with alopecia areata. This chain connects TRBV7-2 to TRBJ2-7, with 12 bases identical to TRBD2. The sequenced sample was CD4+ T cells sorted from blood. This chain's CDR3 is CASSLAGGYGYEQYF. CDR3 bases: TGTGCCAGCAGCCTAGCGGGGGGGTACGGGTACGAGCAGTACTTC.